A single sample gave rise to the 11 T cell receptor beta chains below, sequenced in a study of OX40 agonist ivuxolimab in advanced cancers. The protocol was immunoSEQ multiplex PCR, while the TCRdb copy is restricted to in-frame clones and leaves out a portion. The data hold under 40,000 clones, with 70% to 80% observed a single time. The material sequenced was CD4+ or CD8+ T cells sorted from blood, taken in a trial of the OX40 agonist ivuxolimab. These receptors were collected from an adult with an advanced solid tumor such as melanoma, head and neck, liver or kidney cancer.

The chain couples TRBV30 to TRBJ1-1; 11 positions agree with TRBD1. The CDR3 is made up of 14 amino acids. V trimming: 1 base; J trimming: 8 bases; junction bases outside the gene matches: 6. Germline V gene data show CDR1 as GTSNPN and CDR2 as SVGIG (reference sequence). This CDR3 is CAWSAGTGGKEAFF. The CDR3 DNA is TGTGCCTGGAGTGCCGGGACAGGGGGTAAGGAAGCTTTCTTT.

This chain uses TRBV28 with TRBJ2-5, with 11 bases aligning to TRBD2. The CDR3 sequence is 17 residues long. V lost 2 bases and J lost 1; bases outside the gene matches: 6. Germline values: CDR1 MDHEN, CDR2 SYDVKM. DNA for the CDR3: TGTGCCAGCAGTTTACCCGTGACTAGCGGGGTCCAAGAGACCCAGTACTTC. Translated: CASSLPVTSGVQETQYF.

CDR3 region: CASSELSGRAYGELFF. In nucleotides, the CDR3 is TGTGCCAGCAGTGAACTAAGCGGGAGGGCCTACGGGGAGCTGTTTTTT. The rearrangement links TRBV6-1 to TRBJ2-2; 10 positions match TRBD2. The junction had 7 bases not matched to a gene; V was cut back by 2 bases and J by 7 bases. Germline V gene lookup returns CDR1 MNHNS and CDR2 SASEGT. The CDR3 is made up of 16 amino acids.

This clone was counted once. CDR3 bases: TGCGCCAGCAGCTTGGCCGTAGGCAGCTATTACGAGCAGTACTTC. Residues: CASSLAVGSYYEQYF. The chain links TRBV5-1 to TRBJ2-5; unclear D gene. The tail of the sequence fits TRBJ2-7 better, so the J call may be wrong. In germline, CDR1 is SGHRS, CDR2 YFSETQ. The CDR3 runs 15 residues.

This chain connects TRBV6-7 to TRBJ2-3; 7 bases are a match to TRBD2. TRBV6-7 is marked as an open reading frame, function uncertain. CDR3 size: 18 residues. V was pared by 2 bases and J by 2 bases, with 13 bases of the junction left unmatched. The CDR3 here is CASSYTNRRERDTDTQYF. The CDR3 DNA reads TGTGCCAGCAGTTACACCAACCGGCGGGAGAGGGACACAGATACGCAGTATTTT.

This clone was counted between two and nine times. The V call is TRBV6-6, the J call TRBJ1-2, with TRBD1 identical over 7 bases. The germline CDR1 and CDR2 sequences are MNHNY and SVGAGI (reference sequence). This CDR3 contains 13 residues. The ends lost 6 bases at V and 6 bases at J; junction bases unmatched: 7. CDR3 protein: CASRQQGIHGYTF. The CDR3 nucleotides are TGTGCCAGCAGGCAACAGGGGATACATGGCTACACCTTC.

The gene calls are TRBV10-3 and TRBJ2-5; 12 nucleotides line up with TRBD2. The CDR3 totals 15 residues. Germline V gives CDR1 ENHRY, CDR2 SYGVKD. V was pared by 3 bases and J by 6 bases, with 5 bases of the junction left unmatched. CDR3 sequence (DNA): TGTGCCATCAGTGACGCGACTAGCGGGAGACAGACCCAGTACTTC. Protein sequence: CAISDATSGRQTQYF.

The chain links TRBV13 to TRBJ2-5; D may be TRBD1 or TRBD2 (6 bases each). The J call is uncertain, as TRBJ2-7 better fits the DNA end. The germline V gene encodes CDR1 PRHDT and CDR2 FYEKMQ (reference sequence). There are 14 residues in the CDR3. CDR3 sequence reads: CASSLEGGDDEQYF. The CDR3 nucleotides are TGTGCCAGCAGCTTAGAGGGGGGAGACGACGAGCAGTACTTC.

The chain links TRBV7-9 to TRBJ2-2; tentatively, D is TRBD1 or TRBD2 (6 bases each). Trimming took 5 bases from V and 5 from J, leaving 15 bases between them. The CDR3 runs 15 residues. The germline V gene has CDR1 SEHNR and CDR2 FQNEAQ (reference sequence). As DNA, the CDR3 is TGTGCCAGCAGCGCGTACAGGGAGGCTACCGGGGAGCTGTTTTTT. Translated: CASSAYREATGELFF. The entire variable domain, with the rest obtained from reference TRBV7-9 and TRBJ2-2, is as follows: DTGVSQNPRHKITKRGQNVTFRCDPISEHNRLYWYRQTLGQGPEFLTYFQNEAQLEKSRLLSDRFSAERPKGSFSTLEIQRTEQGDSAMYLCASSAYREATGELFFGEGSRLTVL.

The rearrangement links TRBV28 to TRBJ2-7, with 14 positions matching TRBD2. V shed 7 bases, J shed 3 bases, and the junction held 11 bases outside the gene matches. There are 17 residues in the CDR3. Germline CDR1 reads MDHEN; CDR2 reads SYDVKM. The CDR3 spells CASTNQLGTSGGYEQYF. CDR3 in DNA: TGTGCCAGCACCAACCAACTCGGGACTAGCGGGGGCTACGAGCAGTACTTC.

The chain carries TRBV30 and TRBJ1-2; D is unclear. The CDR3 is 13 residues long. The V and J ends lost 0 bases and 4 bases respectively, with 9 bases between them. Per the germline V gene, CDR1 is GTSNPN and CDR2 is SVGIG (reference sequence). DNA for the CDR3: TGTGCCTGGAGTGTAAAGGGAGCCTATGGCTACACCTTC. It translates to CAWSVKGAYGYTF. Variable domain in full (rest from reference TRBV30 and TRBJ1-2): SQTIHQWPATLVQPVGSPLSLECTVEGTSNPNLYWYRQAAGRGLQLLFYSVGIGQISSEVPQNLSASRPQDRQFILSSKKLLLSDSGFYLCAWSVKGAYGYTFGSGTRLTVV.